This T cell receptor beta chain is drawn from a study of T-cell memory formation after mild COVID-19 (dated by TCRdb to the early 2020s). With regard to the full study: Most TCR sequence clusters were specific to one of the two donors. T-cell clones expanding and contracting after mild COVID-19 in two donors were tracked by longitudinal TCRalpha and TCRbeta repertoire sequencing. The cohort comprised two young, previously healthy adult volunteers, one female and one male.

Sequencing was carried out with an Illumina NovaSeq 6000. cDNA libraries for TCRalpha and TCRbeta were prepared by 5'RACE using constant-segment primers, with sample barcodes and unique molecular identifiers added. RNA was extracted from every sample with Trizol reagent. Amplification of the libraries took two PCR steps, and the second step added a second sample barcode plus Illumina TruSeq adapters. Sequencing of libraries was performed on an Illumina NovaSeq with 2 x 150 bp paired-end reads. The paper's data handling went like this. The reads were demultiplexed and collapsed into UMI-guided consensus sequences using migec v1.2.7. Using mixcr v2.1.11, the UMI consensuses were aligned to TRA and TRB V and J templates and assembled into clonotypes. Expanded or contracted clonotypes were those called significant by both edgeR and NoisET, with noise models trained on biological replicates. For edgeR calls, a false discovery rate-adjusted p below 0.01 and a log2 fold-change threshold of 1 were applied. As an exploratory analysis of dynamics, max-normalized trajectories of the 1000 most abundant clonotypes were examined with PCA combined with hierarchical clustering. Separately sequenced CD4+ and CD8+ repertoires were used to assign a CD4 or CD8 phenotype to each responding clone. The public reads were reanalyzed by TCRdb: fastp trimming at Q25, MiXCR alignment, in-frame beta chains only. For every CDR3 protein sequence, its rows merge into one entry that carries the most common genes and DNA. The V and J calls reflect TCRdb's pipeline rather than the authors' work. The sample profile shows about 410,000 distinct CDR3 sequences; roughly 18% of them were found once. Jointly, the top ten make up about a fifth of the sample.

This clonotype came up a few times. No antigen is known for it. No base quality values were provided; no much bigger clone lies one nucleotide off. Ficoll-Paque density gradient centrifugation was the method used to isolate PBMCs. Broad study findings and their caveats: Contracting CD4+ clones were found mainly in CM and EM memory subsets, while CD8+ clones were enriched in EMRA. Only two mild cases were covered in the study, and larger cohorts including severe cases with pre-infection samples were considered necessary. The second-wave clones that peaked on day 37 were not confirmed to be SARS-CoV-2 specific. Some responding clones were detected in pre-infection memory, which suggested that pre-existing cross-reactive memory T cells had joined the SARS-CoV-2 response. Clones contracting from day 15 to 85 had balanced CD4/CD8 phenotypes, while a second wave expanding from day 15 to 37 was biased towards CD4+.

Sequencing input: PBMCs or a T cell subset sorted from them (not recorded which). This clonotype was obtained from a man aged 18 to 30 who had mild COVID-19 (a few samples of this study predate the infection). The sample titles of this study are shuffled in the database, so cell type and time point are left out; the donor was told from shared clones.

The nucleotide sequence reads TGTGCCAGCAGCGTAGTCAGCGGGGACACAGATACGCAGTATTTT. Its translation reads: CASSVVSGDTDTQYF. The rearranged chain carries TRBV9 and TRBJ2-3; the junction holds 7 bases that match TRBD2. The CDR3 contains 15 residues, cysteine and phenylalanine counted. The DNA shown is the 45-base CDR3, in frame from base 1. Per the germline V gene, SGDLS is the CDR1 and YYNGEE is the CDR2. The V end gives up 0 bases and the J end 2 bases, leaving 3 bases in the junction not matched to a gene.